Each of the 14 T cell receptor beta chains below was sequenced from the same sample in a study of early T cells in non-severe SARS-CoV-2 infection. TCRdb redid the calling of the 5' RACE reads with MiXCR, one entry per CDR3 protein. The sample lists 35,000 to 45,000 distinct CDR3 sequences; less than 6.5% were seen once. The sequencing sample was made of whole blood. Receptors were obtained from an adult who was a healthcare worker with PCR-confirmed SARS-CoV-2 infection or an uninfected control (not recorded which).

This clonotype was observed at least ten times. The chain is built from TRBV9 and TRBJ1-1; weak D call: TRBD1 (5 bases). The CDR3 has 16 amino acids. Germline CDR1 SGDLS, CDR2 YYNGEE. V lost 0 bases to trimming and J lost 1 base, with 13 bases between them. The CDR3 here is CASSVGYRQQNTEAFF. Written as DNA, the CDR3 is TGTGCCAGCAGCGTAGGGTATAGACAGCAGAACACTGAAGCTTTCTTT.

This clonotype was counted ten times or more. The chain recombines TRBV7-6 with TRBJ1-2, with a weak D call TRBD1 (5 bases). The CDR3 has 15 amino acids. From germline, CDR1 is SGHVS and CDR2 FNYEAQ. V shed 2 bases and J shed 3 bases, with 13 bases lying between them. The CDR3 loop reads CASSLTGTSDYGYTF. The CDR3 DNA sequence: TGTGCCAGCAGCTTAACGGGGACTTCCGACTATGGCTACACCTTC.

This clonotype occurred a few times. This chain uses TRBV9 with TRBJ2-1; 9 bases align to TRBD2. This CDR3 is built from 15 residues. Trimming removed 4 bases from V and 8 bases from J; junction bases left unmatched: 10. Looked up from germline, CDR1 is SGDLS and CDR2 is YYNGEE. CDR3: CASSSSGGRVDEQFF. CDR3 coding DNA: TGTGCCAGCAGCTCCTCCGGCGGGAGGGTGGATGAGCAGTTCTTC.

The chain recombines TRBV20-1 with TRBJ2-3; tentative D call: TRBD2 (6 bases). The CDR3 sequence is 14 residues long. Trimming shortened V by 0 bases and J by 1 base, and 8 bases separated the two germline ends. The V gene's germline CDR1 is DFQATT and CDR2 SNEGSKA (reference sequence). As DNA, the CDR3 is TGCAGTGCTAGAGATCCGGGGGGCACAGATACGCAGTATTTT. Its protein is CSARDPGGTDTQYF.

The chain is built from TRBV7-8 and TRBJ2-1; D is unclear. CDR3 length: 13 amino acids. Germline V CDR1 and CDR2: SGHVS, FQNEAQ. V lost 1 base and J 9 bases, leaving 10 bases between the germline ends. CDR3 protein: CASSLERFAEQFF. CDR3 bases: TGTGCCAGCAGCTTAGAACGGTTCGCTGAGCAGTTCTTC.

This clonotype was found many times. The chain recombines TRBV18 with TRBJ1-1; 9 nucleotides line up with TRBD1. Trimming cost V 5 bases and J 4 bases; bases outside gene matches: 11. This CDR3 is built from 16 residues. In germline, CDR1 is KGHSH, CDR2 LQKENI. CDR3 loop: CASSSGQGSTGTEAFF. The CDR3 DNA reads as TGTGCCAGCTCATCCGGACAGGGGAGTACTGGCACTGAAGCTTTCTTT. Drawing the rest from reference TRBV18 and TRBJ1-1, the complete variable domain is NAGVMQNPRHLVRRRGQEARLRCSPMKGHSHVYWYRQLPEEGLKFMVYLQKENIIDESGMPKERFSAEFPKEGPSILRIQQVVRGDSAAYFCASSSGQGSTGTEAFFGQGTRLTVV.

This clonotype was counted at least ten times. The gene calls are TRBV19 and TRBJ2-1; 8 positions match TRBD2. The germline V gene has CDR1 LNHDA and CDR2 SQIVND (reference sequence). The junction had 8 bases not matched to a gene; V was cut back by 3 bases and J by 7 bases. The CDR3 has 15 amino acids. This chain's CDR3 is CASSIAAGGGNEQFF. The CDR3 nucleotides read TGTGCCAGTAGTATTGCGGCGGGAGGAGGAAATGAGCAGTTCTTC.

This clonotype was found many times. The genes are TRBV12-3 or TRBV12-4 and TRBJ2-1; 9 nucleotides match TRBD2. V gave up 6 bases and J gave up 0 bases; unmatched junction bases: 3. This CDR3 region has 15 residues. The CDR3 is CASRISGSSYNEQFF. CDR3 nucleotides: TGTGCCAGCAGGATTAGCGGGAGCTCCTACAATGAGCAGTTCTTC.

This clonotype was observed many times. The gene calls are TRBV10-3 and TRBJ2-7, with 7 nucleotides matching TRBD2. The CDR3 covers 14 residues. V gave up 6 bases and J gave up 3 bases; unmatched junction bases: 8. Germline values: CDR1 ENHRY, CDR2 SYGVKD. CDR3 in amino acids: CAISKGGVNYEQYF. DNA for the CDR3: TGTGCCATCAGCAAGGGAGGGGTCAACTACGAGCAGTACTTC.

A few counts support this clonotype. CDR3 DNA sequence: TGCAGCGTCGCCACAGCAAATAGCAATCAGCCCCAGCATTTT. It specifies CSVATANSNQPQHF. The V and J genes are TRBV29-1 and TRBJ1-5; the D is unclear. Germline V gene data show CDR1 as SQVTM and CDR2 as ANQGSEA. This CDR3 has 14 residues. Trimming cost V 6 bases and J 0 bases, with 12 bases left between them. Looking up the rest from reference TRBV29-1 and TRBJ1-5 gives the full variable domain: SAVISQKPSRDICQRGTSLTIQCQVDSQVTMMFWYRQQPGQSLTLIATANQGSEATYESGFVIDKFPISRPNLTFSTLTVSNMSPEDSSIYLCSVATANSNQPQHFGDGTRLSIL.

This clonotype was observed at least ten times. The junction departs from germline at one end; a sequencing error may be responsible. V and J are TRBV7-7 and TRBJ2-1, with TRBD2 identical over 9 bases. In germline, CDR1 is SSHAT, CDR2 FNYEAQ (reference sequence). The CDR3 is made up of 13 amino acids. The CDR3 nucleotides read TGTGCTAGCAGCTTCGCGGGAGGGGATGAGCAGTTCTTC. Translating it yields CASSFAGGDEQFF.

The rearrangement uses TRBV7-6 and TRBJ2-2; a weak D match, TRBD1 (6 bases). V was clipped by 5 bases and J by 9 bases, with 13 bases between them. The CDR3 length is 13 residues. Germline-derived CDR1 and CDR2 are SGHVS and FNYEAQ. CDR3 loop: CASSPRGSWELFF. The CDR3 DNA is TGTGCCAGCAGCCCCAGGGGCTCTTGGGAGCTGTTTTTT. The full variable domain, with the rest looked up from reference TRBV7-6 and TRBJ2-2, is GAGVSQSPRYKVTKRGQDVALRCDPISGHVSLYWYRQALGQGPEFLTYFNYEAQQDKSGLPNDRFSAERPEGSISTLTIQRTEQRDSAMYRCASSPRGSWELFFGEGSRLTVL.

This clonotype was counted at least ten times. The genes are TRBV20-1 and TRBJ2-1; D not certain. The CDR3 length is 18 residues. V gave up 2 bases and J gave up 0 bases, with 20 bases separating them. From germline, CDR1 is DFQATT and CDR2 SNEGSKA (reference sequence). CDR3 loop: CSARIAATLQISYNEQFF. The CDR3 region has the DNA TGCAGTGCTAGAATCGCGGCGACTCTACAAATCTCCTACAATGAGCAGTTCTTC.

The table lists this clonotype with a few counts. The J gene is TRBJ1-5, the V gene TRBV27; D may be TRBD1 (6 bases). Trimming took 6 bases from V and 4 from J, leaving 22 bases between them. The CDR3 contains 17 residues. Germline V gene data show CDR1 as MNHEY and CDR2 as SMNVEV (reference sequence). CDR3 sequence reads: CASRPRGGTVGNQPQHF. CDR3 DNA sequence: TGTGCCAGCAGGCCCAGGGGAGGGACGGTCGGGAATCAGCCCCAGCATTTT.